These T cell receptor beta chains were read from a single sample in a study of a mutant IDH1 vaccine in newly diagnosed glioma. No antigen is known for these receptors. Repertoires were generated with immunoSEQ multiplex PCR, while TCRdb's copy carries only in-frame clones and drops some. Here the sample spans about 56,000 clones, less than 80% being singletons. The sample here was PBMCs, taken from a glioma patient whose treatment included an IDH1 peptide vaccine. These receptors originate from a man in his fifties with glioma. The CDR3 runs from the conserved cysteine through the conserved F or W. Each record gives: D gene, J gene, clone size, V gene, CDR3 protein, CDR3 DNA. The D gene is left open where the match is weak. The listing skips clone size in some rows; elsewhere it reads once, few, many or a size class.

>TRBD1|TRBJ2-2|NA|TRBV30
CAWSGTGNTGELFF
TGTGCCTGGAGTGGGACAGGGAACACCGGGGAGCTGTTTTTT
>TRBD2|TRBJ2-6|NA|TRBV4-3
CASSITSSGVSGANVLTF
TGCGCCAGCAGCATTACCTCTAGCGGGGTCTCTGGGGCCAACGTCCTGACTTTC
>NA|TRBJ1-2|NA|TRBV9
CASSGGVGYGYTF
TGTGCCAGCAGCGGGGGAGTAGGCTATGGCTACACCTTC
>NA|TRBJ1-3|NA|TRBV9
CASSPGNTIYF
TGTGCCAGCAGCCCCGGAAACACCATATATTTT
>NA|TRBJ2-1|NA|TRBV30
CAWNQRDEQFF
TGTGCCTGGAACCAGCGCGATGAGCAGTTCTTC
>TRBD2|TRBJ2-3|NA|TRBV19
CATTPPGLGRDTQYF
TGTGCCACCACCCCGCCGGGACTAGGACGAGATACGCAGTATTTT
>TRBD2|TRBJ2-3|NA|TRBV9
CASSLGTSGGADTQYF
TGTGCCAGCAGCCTCGGGACTAGCGGGGGTGCAGATACGCAGTATTTT
>NA|TRBJ1-5|NA|TRBV5-8
CASSSSGRMSNQPQHF
TGTGCCAGCAGCTCCTCCGGGCGAATGAGCAATCAGCCCCAGCATTTT
>TRBD2|TRBJ2-5|NA|TRBV7-2
CASSLGTSGGRTETQYF
TGTGCCAGCAGCCTAGGGACTAGCGGGGGCCGTACGGAGACCCAGTACTTC
>NA|TRBJ1-1|few|TRBV19
CASNLGRLMNTEAFF
TGTGCCAGTAATCTCGGACGGCTCATGAACACTGAAGCTTTCTTT
>NA|TRBJ1-4|NA|TRBV5-6
CASSLRAAEKLFF
TGTGCCAGCAGCCTGCGGGCAGCAGAAAAACTGTTTTTT
>NA|TRBJ2-7|NA|TRBV6-6
CASSSDMTEQYF
TGTGCCAGCAGTTCCGACATGACCGAGCAGTACTTC
>NA|TRBJ1-2|NA|TRBV15
CATKTDANYGYTF
TGTGCCACCAAGACCGATGCTAACTATGGCTACACCTTC
>NA|TRBJ1-2|NA|TRBV20-1
CSARDLGGYTF
TGCAGTGCTAGAGATTTGGGAGGCTACACCTTC
>TRBD1|TRBJ1-1|once|TRBV19
CASSARQGNTEAFF
TGTGCCAGTAGTGCTCGACAGGGGAACACTGAAGCTTTCTTT
>NA|TRBJ1-1|once|TRBV2
CASRIDSTEAFF
TGTGCCAGCAGGATTGACAGCACTGAAGCTTTCTTT
>TRBD1|TRBJ2-7|few|TRBV28
CASSSPGQGASEQYF
TGTGCCAGCAGTTCCCCTGGACAGGGGGCAAGCGAGCAGTACTTC
>TRBD1|TRBJ1-2|NA|TRBV23-1
CASNGQDGIYGYTF
TGCGCCTCCAACGGACAGGATGGTATCTATGGCTACACCTTC
>NA|TRBJ1-1|NA|TRBV14
CASSRAGRLNTEAFF
TGTGCCAGCAGCCGAGCGGGACGGTTGAACACTGAAGCTTTCTTT
>NA|TRBJ2-1|NA|TRBV2
CASSGMTNSLNEQFF
TGTGCCAGCAGTGGAATGACGAATAGTCTCAATGAGCAGTTCTTC
>NA|TRBJ2-4|NA|TRBV15
CATSSTSQGVAKNIQYF
TGTGCCACCAGCTCCACCTCTCAAGGGGTAGCCAAAAACATTCAGTACTTC
>NA|TRBJ1-2|NA|TRBV19
CASSRNYGYTF
TGTGCCAGTAGTCGGAACTATGGCTACACCTTC
>NA|TRBJ2-5|once|TRBV21-1
CASSGPPGEAETQYF
TGTGCCAGCAGCGGGCCCCCGGGGGAAGCAGAGACCCAGTACTTC
>TRBD1|TRBJ1-4|few|TRBV2
CASSRDRSDEKLFF
TGTGCCAGCAGTCGGGACAGATCGGATGAAAAACTGTTTTTT
>NA|TRBJ1-1|NA|TRBV18
CASTPLGATEAFF
TGTGCCAGCACACCTTTGGGGGCTACTGAAGCTTTCTTT
>NA|TRBJ1-3|NA|TRBV4-2
CASSQEGGGDSRNTIYF
TGTGCCAGCAGCCAAGAGGGCGGAGGGGATTCGAGAAACACCATATATTTT
>NA|TRBJ2-1|NA|TRBV7-2
CASSFVKGSSEQFF
TGTGCCAGCAGCTTTGTGAAGGGTTCTAGTGAGCAGTTCTTC
>NA|TRBJ1-3|NA|TRBV28
CASSPGQGNTIYF
TGTGCCAGCAGCCCTGGACAGGGAAACACCATATATTTT
>NA|TRBJ2-7|once|TRBV19
CASSMVSGRPSYEQYF
TGTGCCAGTAGTATGGTTTCGGGACGGCCCTCCTACGAGCAGTACTTC
>NA|TRBJ2-3|NA|TRBV5-4
CASSFLVGQDTDTQYF
TGTGCCAGCAGCTTTCTCGTCGGACAAGACACAGATACGCAGTATTTT
>NA|TRBJ1-1|few|TRBV30
CAWSPSNTEAFF
TGTGCCTGGAGTCCGTCGAACACTGAAGCTTTCTTT
>TRBD1|TRBJ1-4|NA|TRBV7-2
CASSLVGGQGSLNEKLFF
TGTGCCAGCAGCTTAGTGGGGGGACAGGGGTCCCTTAATGAAAAACTGTTTTTT
>TRBD1|TRBJ1-4|NA|TRBV4-2
CASRGPGDRGREKLFF
TGTGCCAGCAGGGGACCGGGCGACAGGGGCAGGGAAAAACTGTTTTTT
>TRBD1|TRBJ1-2|few|TRBV28
CASLGQNNYGYTF
TGTGCCAGTTTGGGACAGAATAACTATGGCTACACCTTC
>NA|TRBJ1-4|NA|TRBV5-1
CASSLRQGLDEKLFF
TGCGCCAGCAGCTTGCGGCAGGGGTTGGATGAAAAACTGTTTTTT
>NA|TRBJ2-3|NA|TRBV6-5
CASSYSGTSTDTQYF
TGTGCCAGCAGTTACTCCGGGACTAGCACAGATACGCAGTATTTT
>NA|TRBJ1-5|NA|TRBV29-1
CSVDTGVRNQPQHF
TGCAGCGTTGATACGGGGGTGAGGAATCAGCCCCAGCATTTT
>NA|TRBJ2-3|NA|TRBV19
CASSIVSGGAYNSDTQYF
TGTGCCAGTAGTATAGTAAGTGGGGGGGCTTATAACTCAGATACGCAGTATTTT
>TRBD1|TRBJ2-7|NA|TRBV6-5
CATARDRAYEQYF
TGTGCCACCGCCCGGGACAGGGCTTACGAGCAGTACTTC
>NA|TRBJ2-5|NA|TRBV29-1
CSVGPRREETQYF
TGCAGCGTAGGTCCTAGGAGGGAAGAGACCCAGTACTTC
>TRBD1|TRBJ1-5|NA|TRBV19
CASNRQGMGNQPQHF
TGTGCCAGTAATCGACAGGGGATGGGCAATCAGCCCCAGCATTTT
>NA|TRBJ2-2|NA|TRBV5-1
CASSFPGNTGELFF
TGCGCCAGCAGCTTTCCAGGGAACACCGGGGAGCTGTTTTTT
>NA|TRBJ1-5|NA|TRBV5-1
CASSPDTGNQPQHF
TGCGCCAGCAGCCCCGACACCGGCAATCAGCCCCAGCATTTT
>TRBD1|TRBJ1-2|NA|TRBV18
CASSQGQGNGYTF
TGTGCCAGCTCACAGGGACAGGGAAATGGCTACACCTTC
>TRBD1|TRBJ2-7|NA|TRBV5-1
CASSAGQGAYEQYF
TGCGCCAGCAGCGCTGGACAGGGGGCCTACGAGCAGTACTTC
>NA|TRBJ1-1|NA|TRBV19
CASSIGTVNTEAFF
TGTGCCAGTAGTATAGGGACAGTGAACACTGAAGCTTTCTTT
>NA|TRBJ1-5|NA|TRBV19
CASSFGQRNQPQHF
TGTGCCAGTAGTTTCGGACAACGAAATCAGCCCCAGCATTTT